This T cell receptor (beta chain) was captured by sequencing in a study of cytomegalovirus exposure and HLA in healthy donors. The PCR employed 60 Vbeta primers together with 13 Jbeta primers. The protocol was immunoSEQ multiplex PCR, while the TCRdb copy is restricted to in-frame clones and leaves out a portion. The sample lists some 200,000 clones, roughly 10% occurring once. This CDR3 region has 17 residues. The V gene lost 3 bases and the J gene lost 2 bases, with 20 bases spanning the gap. Per the germline V gene, CDR1 is SGHDT and CDR2 is YYEEEE. Broader study findings: Association with HLA alleles at 0.05 false discovery rate was found for around 17,000 TCR beta sequences in a later analysis.

This clone was seen a few times. Its antigen is not known. The source of this sequence is a woman in her 30s in good health and CMV-seropositive. Material for sequencing was PBMCs. The chain recombines TRBV5-6 with TRBJ1-2, with D perhaps matching TRBD1 (5 bases). The CDR3 DNA reads TGTGCCAGCAGCTCCTTGGGCAGGGTTGGAGTCAACTATGGCTACACCTTC. Its protein product is CASSSLGRVGVNYGYTF.